The T cell receptor beta chain under discussion was sequenced for a study of memory CD4+ T cells and cytomegalovirus serostatus. Notes on the study in general: A US-trained random forest predicted CMV serostatus with median AUC around 0.9. Of 150 to 200 reported CMV TCRbeta sequences, 67 were found in memory CD4+ repertoires.

Study processing details: Out-of-frame sequences were removed, leaving around 2.2 million distinct TCRbeta sequences. Using immunoSEQ multiplex PCR, the repertoire was profiled, and TCRdb retains in-frame clones only, with some absent. V, J and clone size derive from that table, while D and trimming were established from the DNA sequence. The table lists 56,000 or so clones, 82% of them singletons. A word on this clone: Its antigen is unidentified.

The V and J ends lost 6 bases and 6 bases respectively, with 16 bases between them. In germline, CDR1 is MNHEY, CDR2 SVGAGI. CDR3 length: 14 residues. Single viable CD3+CD4+CD8-CD45RO+ cells were sorted as the memory CD4+ T cells. CMV serostatus came from serum IgG against pp150, pp28, p38, p52. Sequencing was carried out using memory CD4+ T cells from blood. This receptor was identified in an adult in good health and CMV-seronegative. V is TRBV6-5 and J is TRBJ2-3; D gene uncertain. CDR3 nucleotides: TGTGCCAGCAGCTTGAAGGGAAACGGCGATACGCAGTATTTT. Its translation: CASSLKGNGDTQYF.